This T cell receptor (beta chain) was captured in a study of long-term antiretroviral therapy in people with HIV. The CDR3 consists of 14 residues. Germline V gene sequence: CDR1 MNHEY, CDR2 SVGAGI. J gave up 5 bases and V 2 bases, and 3 bases lay outside the gene matches. Held in samples before DNA extraction were about 0.85-10 million cryopreserved PBMC. The assay used was immunoSEQ (version v3.0), run at survey level. Per-sample TRB depth target: roughly 35,000-55,000 T-cell genomes. Produced via immunoSEQ multiplex PCR; TCRdb's table is partial and in-frame only. The sample includes about 20,000 clones, 87% of them seen just once.

Specimen: unsorted PBMCs, collected around 2.7 years after starting antiretroviral therapy. The receptor comes from a woman aged 50 to 60 with HIV. The J gene is TRBJ2-7, the V gene TRBV6-5; the match to TRBD1 covers 10 bases. This chain's CDR3 is CASSYLTGGNEQYF. The CDR3 bases are TGTGCCAGCAGTTACCTGACAGGGGGCAACGAGCAGTACTTC.